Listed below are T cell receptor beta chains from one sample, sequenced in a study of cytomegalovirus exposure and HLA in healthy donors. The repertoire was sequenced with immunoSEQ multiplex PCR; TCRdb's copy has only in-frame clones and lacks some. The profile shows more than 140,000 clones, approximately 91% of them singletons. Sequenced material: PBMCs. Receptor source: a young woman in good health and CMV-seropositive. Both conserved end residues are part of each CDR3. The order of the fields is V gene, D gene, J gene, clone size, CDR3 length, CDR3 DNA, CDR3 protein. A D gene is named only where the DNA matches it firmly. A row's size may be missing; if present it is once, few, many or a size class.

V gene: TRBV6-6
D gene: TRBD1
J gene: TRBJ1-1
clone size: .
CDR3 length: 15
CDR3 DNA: TGTGCCAGCAGCCCTCGTCAGGGGGCTTACACTGAAGCTTTCTTT
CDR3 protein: CASSPRQGAYTEAFF

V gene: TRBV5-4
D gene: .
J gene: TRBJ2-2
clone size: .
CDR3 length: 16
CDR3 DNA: TGTGCCAGCAGCTTGGGCCAAGCGTTGAACACCGGGGAGCTGTTTTTT
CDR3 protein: CASSLGQALNTGELFF

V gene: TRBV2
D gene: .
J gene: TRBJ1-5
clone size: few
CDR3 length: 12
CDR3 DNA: TGTGCCAGCAGTGAACAAAATCAGCCCCAGCATTTT
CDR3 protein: CASSEQNQPQHF

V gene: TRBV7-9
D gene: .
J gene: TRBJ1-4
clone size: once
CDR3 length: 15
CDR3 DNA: TGTGCCAGCAGCTTAGACGGGACAAATTACGAAAAACTGTTTTTT
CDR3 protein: CASSLDGTNYEKLFF

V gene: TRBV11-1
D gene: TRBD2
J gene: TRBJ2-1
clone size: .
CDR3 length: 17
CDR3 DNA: TGTGCCAGCAGCTTACGACTAGCGGGAGGAACCTACAATGAGCAGTTCTTC
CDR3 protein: CASSLRLAGGTYNEQFF

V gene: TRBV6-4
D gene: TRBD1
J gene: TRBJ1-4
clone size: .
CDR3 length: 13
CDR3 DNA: TGTGCCAGCAGTGACGGGACAGAGGGAAAACTGTTTTTT
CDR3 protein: CASSDGTEGKLFF

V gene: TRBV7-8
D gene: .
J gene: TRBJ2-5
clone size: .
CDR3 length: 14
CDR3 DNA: TGTGCCAGCAGCTTTATATCAAGGGGAGAGACCCAGTACTTC
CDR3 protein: CASSFISRGETQYF

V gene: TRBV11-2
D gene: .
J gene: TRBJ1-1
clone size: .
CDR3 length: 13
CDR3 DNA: TGTGCCAGCAGCTTTACGGGTCTGACTGAAGCTTTCTTT
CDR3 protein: CASSFTGLTEAFF

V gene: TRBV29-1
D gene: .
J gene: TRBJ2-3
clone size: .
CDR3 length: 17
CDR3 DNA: TGCAGCGTGGCCCTCCAAGGGAGGGGGGGTAGCACAGATACGCAGTATTTT
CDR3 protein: CSVALQGRGGSTDTQYF

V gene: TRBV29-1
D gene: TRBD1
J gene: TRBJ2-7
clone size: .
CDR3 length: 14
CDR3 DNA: TGCAGCGTTCAGATTCGACAGGGGACCTACGAGCAGTACTTC
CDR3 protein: CSVQIRQGTYEQYF

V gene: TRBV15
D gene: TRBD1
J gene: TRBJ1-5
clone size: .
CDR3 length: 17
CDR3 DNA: TGTGCCACCAGCAGAGATTTTCCGGGACAGGGCAATCAGCCCCAGCATTTT
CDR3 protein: CATSRDFPGQGNQPQHF

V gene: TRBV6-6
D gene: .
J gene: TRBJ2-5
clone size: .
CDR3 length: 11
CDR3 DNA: TGTGCCAGCAGATATATTCAGACCCAGTACTTC
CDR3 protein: CASRYIQTQYF

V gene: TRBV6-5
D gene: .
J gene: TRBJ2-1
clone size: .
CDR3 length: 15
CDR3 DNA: TGTGCCAGCAGTTTAACCGGGAGCTCCTACAATGAGCAGTTCTTC
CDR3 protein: CASSLTGSSYNEQFF

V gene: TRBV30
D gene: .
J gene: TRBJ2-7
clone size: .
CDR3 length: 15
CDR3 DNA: TGTGCCTGGAGTGAAGTGGGAGGAGGGGCCTACGAGCAGTACTTC
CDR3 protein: CAWSEVGGGAYEQYF

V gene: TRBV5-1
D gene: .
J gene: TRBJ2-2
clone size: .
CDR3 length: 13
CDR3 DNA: TGCGCCAGCAGCTTGTCGGGCACCGGGGAGCTGTTTTTT
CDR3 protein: CASSLSGTGELFF

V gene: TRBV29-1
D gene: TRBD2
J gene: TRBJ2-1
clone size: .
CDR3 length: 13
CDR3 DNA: TGCAGCGTTGACGGGGGGGCCTACAATGAGCAGTTCTTC
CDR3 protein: CSVDGGAYNEQFF

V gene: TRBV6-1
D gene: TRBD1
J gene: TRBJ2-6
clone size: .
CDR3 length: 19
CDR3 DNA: TGTGCCAGCAGTGAAGCTCGGGTACAGGGGGCGTCTGGGGCCAACGTCCTGACTTTC
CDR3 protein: CASSEARVQGASGANVLTF

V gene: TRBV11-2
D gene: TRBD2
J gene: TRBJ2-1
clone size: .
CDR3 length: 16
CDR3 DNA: TGTGCCAGCAGCAGAACAGGGACTAGCGGGGGGAATGAGCAGTTCTTC
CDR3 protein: CASSRTGTSGGNEQFF

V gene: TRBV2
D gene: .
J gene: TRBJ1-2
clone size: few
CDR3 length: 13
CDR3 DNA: TGTGCCAGCAGCCTAGGGAGAAAGGGAGGCTACACCTTC
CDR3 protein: CASSLGRKGGYTF

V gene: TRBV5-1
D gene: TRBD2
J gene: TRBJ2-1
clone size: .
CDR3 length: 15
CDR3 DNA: TGCGCCAGCAGCTCGACAGTAGCGGGAGGCAATGAGCAGTTCTTC
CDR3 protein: CASSSTVAGGNEQFF

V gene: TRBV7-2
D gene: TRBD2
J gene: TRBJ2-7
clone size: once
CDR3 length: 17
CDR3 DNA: TGTGCCAGCAGCCCTGGACTAGCGGGAATTTTGTCCTACGAGCAGTACTTC
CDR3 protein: CASSPGLAGILSYEQYF

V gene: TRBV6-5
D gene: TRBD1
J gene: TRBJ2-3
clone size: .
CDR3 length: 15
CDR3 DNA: TGTGCCAGCAGTGTTACAGGGGGCAGGTGGGGTACGCAGTATTTT
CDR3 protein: CASSVTGGRWGTQYF